Each of the 16 T cell receptor beta chains below was sequenced from the same sample in a study of blood T cell repertoires in COVID-19. Profiling relied on immunoSEQ multiplex PCR, and the TCRdb table lists in-frame clones only, not all of them. The sample has roughly 49,000 clones; about nine tenths are singletons. The sequenced sample was peripheral blood. These receptors all come from a man aged 50 or older with active COVID-19.

The V gene is TRBV5-1, the J gene TRBJ2-2, with 7 bases matching TRBD2. The CDR3 contains 17 residues. V dropped 4 bases and J dropped 2; count of bases not matched to a gene: 11. Germline CDR1 and CDR2: SGHRS and YFSETQ. The CDR3 region has the DNA TGCGCCAGCAGCGAGGGAGGGTACCCGCGAAACACCGGGGAGCTGTTTTTT. Translation: CASSEGGYPRNTGELFF.

This clone was found a few times. The chain uses TRBV3-1 (or the pseudogene TRBV3-2) and TRBJ2-3; D might be TRBD1 (5 bases). Between the trimmed V and J ends, which lost 5 bases and 8 bases, there was a span of 11 bases. CDR1 is LGHDT and CDR2 is YNNKEL in the germline V gene (reference sequence). This CDR3 contains 12 residues. The CDR3 loop reads CASSFQQGTQYF. In nucleotides, the CDR3 is TGTGCCAGCAGCTTCCAGCAGGGTACGCAGTATTTT.

The rearrangement joins TRBV27 to TRBJ2-1, with 8 bases matching TRBD2. J lost 4 bases, V lost 6 bases, and 11 bases had no gene match. The CDR3 runs to 16 residues. Germline CDR1 is MNHEY and CDR2 is SMNVEV (reference sequence). For the CDR3, the DNA is TGTGCCAGCAGACCTCTGAGCGGGAGATTTTACAATGAGCAGTTCTTC. Protein product: CASRPLSGRFYNEQFF.

This chain joins TRBV14 and TRBJ2-7; TRBD2 might be the D (6 bases). The germline gives CDR1 SGHDN, CDR2 FVKESK. This CDR3 is 13 amino acids long. V gave up 1 base and J gave up 9 bases, with 13 bases separating them. This chain's CDR3 is CASSQGTSRVQYF. The CDR3 DNA reads TGTGCCAGCAGCCAAGGCACTAGCAGGGTGCAGTACTTC.

The V gene is TRBV5-1, the J gene TRBJ2-1; no definite D call. CDR3 length: 13 residues. The V and J ends lost 4 bases and 6 bases respectively, with 11 bases between them. Germline-derived CDR1 and CDR2 are SGHRS and YFSETQ. CDR3 amino acids: CASSDQALNEQFF. The CDR3 DNA follows: TGCGCCAGCAGCGATCAGGCTCTCAATGAGCAGTTCTTC.

The chain uses TRBV12-3 or TRBV12-4 and TRBJ1-2, with D unresolved. V was trimmed by 7 bases and J by 10 bases, leaving 19 bases between them. The CDR3 consists of 13 residues. CDR3 nucleotides: TGTGCCAGCACCCTAACACGACGGGGTGACTACACCTTC. It specifies CASTLTRRGDYTF.

The V gene is TRBV18, the J gene TRBJ2-3; D gene uncertain. The CDR3 extends over 15 amino acids. CDR1 is KGHSH, CDR2 LQKENI, per germline. Trimming took off 3 bases at V and 6 bases at J, with 16 bases between the two ends. CDR3 sequence reads: CASSPGGSTLDTQYF. In DNA form, the CDR3 reads TGTGCCAGCTCACCTGGCGGCTCTACTTTGGATACGCAGTATTTT.

This clone was counted a few times. The J gene is TRBJ2-1, the V gene TRBV29-1; D gene uncertain. This CDR3 has 14 residues. Germline CDR1 and CDR2: SQVTM and ANQGSEA. The germline V and J ends were trimmed by 3 bases and 0 bases, with 9 bases remaining between them. CDR3 region: CSVDSFNSYNEQFF. The CDR3 nucleotides are TGCAGCGTTGATAGCTTCAACTCCTACAATGAGCAGTTCTTC.

The chain is built from TRBV15 and TRBJ1-2; possible D gene TRBD1, 6 bases. Trimming removed 0 bases from V and 2 bases from J, with 10 bases in between. Germline V gives CDR1 LNHNV, CDR2 YYDKDF (reference sequence). This CDR3 region has 15 residues. This chain's CDR3 is CATSREPGQNYGYTF. In nucleotides, the CDR3 is TGTGCCACCAGCAGAGAACCCGGACAGAACTATGGCTACACCTTC.

This rearrangement joins TRBV2 to TRBJ1-2; D not resolved. CDR1 is SNHLY and CDR2 is FYNNEI in the germline V gene. Trimming left V 7 bases short and J 0 bases short, with 12 bases between. CDR3 length: 14 residues. For the CDR3, the DNA is TGTGCCAGCACCGAACGGGTAACTAACTATGGCTACACCTTC. Translation: CASTERVTNYGYTF.

The CDR3 DNA is TGTGCCAGTCGACAGGCAGGGATGGGAGAAAAACTGTTTTTT. Translation gives CASRQAGMGEKLFF. The J gene is TRBJ1-4, the V gene TRBV6-6; D perhaps matches TRBD1 (6 bases). Germline V CDR1 and CDR2: MNHNY, SVGAGI (reference sequence). The CDR3 runs to 14 residues. Trimming stripped 9 bases from V and 8 bases from J, with 19 bases between.

The chain is built from TRBV4-3 and TRBJ2-7; unclear D gene. The V gene lost 4 bases and the J gene lost 4 bases, with 11 bases spanning the gap. CDR3 size: 13 residues. Per germline, CDR1 LGHNA and CDR2 YSLEER. CDR3 residues: CASSRDMRYEQYF. The CDR3 DNA is TGCGCCAGCAGCCGAGACATGCGGTACGAGCAGTACTTC.

CDR3 protein: CASSQLLAGAPVQYF. CDR3 DNA: TGCGCCAGCAGCCAGCTACTAGCGGGGGCCCCGGTGCAGTATTTT. V usage is TRBV4-3 and J usage is TRBJ2-3; 11 bases agree with TRBD2. There are 15 residues in the CDR3. J lost 11 bases, V lost 3 bases, and 10 bases had no gene match. Per the germline V gene, CDR1 is LGHNA and CDR2 is YSLEER.

The rearrangement links TRBV28 to TRBJ2-7; 11 bases map to TRBD2. The junction had 3 bases not matched to a gene; V was cut back by 3 bases and J by 2 bases. CDR3 size: 15 residues. Germline V gene lookup returns CDR1 MDHEN and CDR2 SYDVKM. CDR3 nucleotide sequence: TGTGCCAGCAGTTTGGGGACTAGCGGCACCTACGAGCAGTACTTC. Encoded protein: CASSLGTSGTYEQYF.

V and J are TRBV6-6 and TRBJ1-1, with no clear D. Trimming took off 2 bases at V and 3 bases at J, with 10 bases between the two ends. The CDR3 length is 14 residues. The germline V gene has CDR1 MNHNY and CDR2 SVGAGI (reference sequence). CDR3 DNA: TGTGCCAGCAGTTACGAGGGTGAGGACACTGAAGCTTTCTTT. Its translation is CASSYEGEDTEAFF.

This chain uses TRBV2 with TRBJ2-7, with D possibly TRBD2 on 5 matching bases. Germline V gene lookup returns CDR1 SNHLY and CDR2 FYNNEI. The CDR3 has 12 amino acids. V dropped 10 bases and J dropped 2 bases, with 12 bases sitting between them. CDR3 sequence: CANTLGAYEQYF. In DNA, the CDR3 is TGTGCCAACACCCTCGGGGCCTACGAGCAGTACTTC.